This T cell receptor (beta chain) was observed in a study of Ad26.COV2.S vaccination and SARS-CoV-2 variants. The table came from immunoSEQ multiplex PCR; TCRdb's copy has only in-frame clones and leaves some out. The sample records 440,000 or so clones, about nine tenths being singletons. The treatment denotes: around 19 received Ad26.COV2.S at low or high dose, single or two shots; about 5 received placebo; per-sample allocation not given. Samples analyzed were those drawn on day 63 after the first vaccine or placebo injection. Trimming took off 5 bases at V and 4 bases at J, with 15 bases between the two ends. The CDR3 sequence is 14 residues long. CDR1 SGHAT and CDR2 FQNNGV come from the germline V gene.

V and J are TRBV11-2 and TRBJ2-7; D gene ambiguous. Material: peripheral blood, obtained in a trial of Ad26.COV2.S vaccine versus placebo. The clonotype was recovered from a person aged 18-65 years who received the Ad26.COV2.S COVID-19 vaccine or a placebo. The CDR3 reads CASSRQMRTYEQYF. For the CDR3, the DNA is TGTGCCAGCAGCCGGCAGATGCGGACGTACGAGCAGTACTTC.